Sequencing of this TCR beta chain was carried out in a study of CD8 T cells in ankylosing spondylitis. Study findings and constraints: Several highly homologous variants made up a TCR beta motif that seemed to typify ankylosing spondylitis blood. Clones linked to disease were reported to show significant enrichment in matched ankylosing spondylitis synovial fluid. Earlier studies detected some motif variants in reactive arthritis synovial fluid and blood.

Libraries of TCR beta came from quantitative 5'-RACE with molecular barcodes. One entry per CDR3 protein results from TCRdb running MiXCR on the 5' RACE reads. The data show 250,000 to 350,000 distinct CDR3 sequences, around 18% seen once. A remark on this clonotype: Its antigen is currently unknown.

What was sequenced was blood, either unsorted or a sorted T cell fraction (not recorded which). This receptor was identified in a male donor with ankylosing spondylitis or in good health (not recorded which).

The DNA of the CDR3 is TGTGCCAGCAGTGAAGGGGCAGGGGGGAGTTACGAGCAGTACGTC. Translation gives CASSEGAGGSYEQYV. The chain has TRBV6-1 and TRBJ2-7; D may be TRBD1 (7 bases). This CDR3 region has 15 residues. V was pared by 1 base and J by 4 bases, with 14 bases between. Germline CDR1 MNHNS, CDR2 SASEGT.